These T cell receptor beta chains were read from a single sample in a study of blood T cell repertoires in COVID-19. TCRdb's copy holds only in-frame clones and misses some; the assay was immunoSEQ multiplex PCR. The sample includes 150,000 to 200,000 clones, around 82% of them seen just once. The source material was PBMCs or T cells enriched from blood (not recorded which). The receptors stem from a man aged 35-49 years who had recovered from COVID-19. Each CDR3 is given with its conserved first and last residue. The order of the fields is V gene, CDR3 protein.

TRBV7-3 CASSLGRGPYGYTF
TRBV10-3 CAISDSAGYGYTF
TRBV19 CATNRDRSNQPQHF
TRBV5-4 CASSLFIGAGLQETQYF
TRBV15 CATSTPEGARETQYF
TRBV11-2 CASSLGPSQETQYF
TRBV3-1/TRBV3-2 CASSQDNRAAYEQYF
TRBV7-9 CASRGTAGGEQYF
TRBV12-3/TRBV12-4 CASSRYEAFF
TRBV5-1 CASRGLQGLYFTDTQYF
TRBV2 CASSEVREGGYTF
TRBV7-9 CASSLGPGPNTEAFF
TRBV6-5 CASSYGQIYGYTF
TRBV5-1 CASNLRSGVSGYTF
TRBV6-5 CASSRDRGQVGGYTF
TRBV5-4 CASSQKTGGGGDTQYF
TRBV3-1/TRBV3-2 CASSQELGATSYNEQFF
TRBV5-1 CASSARTGGTEAFF
TRBV6-4 CASSDGTGGSGANVLTF
TRBV6-5 CASTLQGVANSPLHF
TRBV6-5 CASSYGQGWTEAFF
TRBV3-1/TRBV3-2 CASSPAHDSLAQSPLHF
TRBV6-5 CASKRKTNTEAFF
TRBV30 CAWSVGGDTEAFF
TRBV5-4 CASSGTWVRTF
TRBV2 CASYRGRDYGYTF
TRBV29-1 CSVVGQGKETQYF
TRBV10-3 CATLTDRVDTEAFF
TRBV6-5 CASSPVTGNSPLHF